A selection of T cell receptor beta chains follows, all from one sample in a study of shared clonotypes between healthy human individuals. Sequencing was performed with immunoSEQ multiplex PCR; in TCRdb, only in-frame clones are kept and a portion is missing. The sample holds about 2.3 million clones; 80% to 95% are singletons and the top ten take 0.39%. Source material: naive CD4+ T cells from PBMCs. These receptors were taken from a man aged 18 to 30 in good health. Some clones in this sample may be carry-over from other donors' samples. Each CDR3 is given with its conserved first and last residue. A D gene is named only where the DNA matches it firmly. Clone size appears in some rows only: once, few, many, or a class for an expanded clone.

clone_size: -; d_call: -; j_call: TRBJ2-6; v_call: TRBV7-3; cdr3_aa: CASSPQVSGANVLTF; cdr3_nt: TGTGCCAGCAGCCCTCAGGTTTCTGGGGCCAACGTCCTGACTTTC
clone_size: -; d_call: TRBD1; j_call: TRBJ2-7; v_call: TRBV6-5; cdr3_aa: CASSRPGQANYEQYF; cdr3_nt: TGTGCCAGCAGTAGACCGGGACAGGCCAACTACGAGCAGTACTTC
clone_size: -; d_call: TRBD1; j_call: TRBJ1-2; v_call: TRBV6-5; cdr3_aa: CASSSDRANYGYTF; cdr3_nt: TGTGCCAGCAGCTCGGACAGGGCTAACTATGGCTACACCTTC
clone_size: -; d_call: -; j_call: TRBJ2-3; v_call: TRBV6-6; cdr3_aa: CASMYSGHTDTQYF; cdr3_nt: TGTGCCAGCATGTACAGCGGACACACAGATACGCAGTATTTT
clone_size: -; d_call: -; j_call: TRBJ2-3; v_call: TRBV11-3; cdr3_aa: CASSLGQGPRGGDTQYF; cdr3_nt: TGTGCCAGCAGCTTAGGTCAGGGACCCCGGGGAGGAGATACGCAGTATTTT
clone_size: -; d_call: -; j_call: TRBJ1-1; v_call: TRBV28; cdr3_aa: CASTKGRRTEAFF; cdr3_nt: TGTGCCAGCACCAAGGGCCGGAGGACTGAAGCTTTCTTT
clone_size: -; d_call: -; j_call: TRBJ2-7; v_call: TRBV5-1; cdr3_aa: CASSLAPGAEQYF; cdr3_nt: TGCGCCAGCAGCTTGGCCCCAGGAGCCGAGCAGTACTTC
clone_size: -; d_call: -; j_call: TRBJ1-1; v_call: TRBV6-6; cdr3_aa: CASSYGREAFF; cdr3_nt: TGTGCCAGCAGTTACGGGAGGGAAGCTTTCTTT
clone_size: -; d_call: TRBD1; j_call: TRBJ1-2; v_call: TRBV5-1; cdr3_aa: CASSSGTGGPGNYGYTF; cdr3_nt: TGCGCCAGCAGCTCCGGGACAGGGGGCCCTGGTAACTATGGCTACACCTTC
clone_size: -; d_call: -; j_call: TRBJ2-1; v_call: TRBV27; cdr3_aa: CASSTQTERSYNEQFF; cdr3_nt: TGTGCCAGCAGTACCCAGACGGAACGCTCCTACAATGAGCAGTTCTTC
clone_size: once; d_call: TRBD1; j_call: TRBJ1-6; v_call: TRBV11-2; cdr3_aa: CASSSPGGTGSSPLHF; cdr3_nt: TGTGCCAGCAGCTCCCCCGGGGGGACAGGTTCTTCACCCCTCCACTTT
clone_size: -; d_call: TRBD1; j_call: TRBJ2-1; v_call: TRBV7-6; cdr3_aa: CASSLTRGHWDEQFF; cdr3_nt: TGTGCCAGCAGCTTAACCAGGGGGCATTGGGATGAGCAGTTCTTC
clone_size: -; d_call: TRBD2; j_call: TRBJ2-7; v_call: TRBV5-1; cdr3_aa: CASSEGSSGRSYEQYF; cdr3_nt: TGCGCCAGCAGCGAGGGCTCTAGCGGGAGGTCCTACGAGCAGTACTTC
clone_size: -; d_call: -; j_call: TRBJ2-5; v_call: TRBV29-1; cdr3_aa: CSVERAGRRETQYF; cdr3_nt: TGCAGCGTTGAAAGGGCAGGGAGAAGGGAGACCCAGTACTTC
clone_size: -; d_call: TRBD1; j_call: TRBJ2-5; v_call: TRBV5-1; cdr3_aa: CASSSGQAQETQYF; cdr3_nt: TGCGCCAGCAGCTCTGGACAGGCGCAAGAGACCCAGTACTTC
clone_size: -; d_call: TRBD2; j_call: TRBJ2-3; v_call: TRBV30; cdr3_aa: CAWSVRGTSGSGTDTQYF; cdr3_nt: TGTGCCTGGAGTGTCCGGGGGACTAGCGGGAGCGGTACAGATACGCAGTATTTT
clone_size: -; d_call: -; j_call: TRBJ2-2; v_call: TRBV9; cdr3_aa: CASSSIPRGRAGELFF; cdr3_nt: TGTGCCAGCAGCTCTATCCCCAGAGGGCGCGCCGGGGAGCTGTTTTTT
clone_size: once; d_call: -; j_call: TRBJ2-7; v_call: TRBV9; cdr3_aa: CASSEVLGGEQYF; cdr3_nt: TGTGCCAGCAGCGAAGTCCTAGGGGGGGAGCAGTACTTC
clone_size: once; d_call: -; j_call: TRBJ2-5; v_call: TRBV28; cdr3_aa: CASGAGAQETQYF; cdr3_nt: TGTGCCAGCGGGGCAGGGGCGCAAGAGACCCAGTACTTC
clone_size: -; d_call: TRBD1; j_call: TRBJ2-4; v_call: TRBV5-6; cdr3_aa: CASSYRGLAKNIQYF; cdr3_nt: TGTGCCAGCAGCTACAGGGGGCTGGCCAAAAACATTCAGTACTTC
clone_size: -; d_call: TRBD1; j_call: TRBJ1-1; v_call: TRBV5-4; cdr3_aa: CASSLTGDTEAFF; cdr3_nt: TGTGCCAGCAGCTTAACAGGGGACACTGAAGCTTTCTTT
clone_size: -; d_call: -; j_call: TRBJ2-1; v_call: TRBV28; cdr3_aa: CASSLLTTNEQFF; cdr3_nt: TGTGCCAGCAGTTTATTAACTACCAATGAGCAGTTCTTC
clone_size: -; d_call: -; j_call: TRBJ2-1; v_call: TRBV27; cdr3_aa: CASSLNVVSEQFF; cdr3_nt: TGTGCCAGCAGTTTAAACGTTGTGAGTGAGCAGTTCTTC
clone_size: -; d_call: -; j_call: TRBJ2-7; v_call: TRBV18; cdr3_aa: CASSPRAYSYEQYF; cdr3_nt: TGTGCCAGCTCCCCTCGGGCGTATTCCTACGAGCAGTACTTC
clone_size: -; d_call: TRBD2; j_call: TRBJ2-1; v_call: TRBV6-6; cdr3_aa: CASRGTSLYNEQFF; cdr3_nt: TGTGCCAGCCGGGGGACTAGCCTCTACAATGAGCAGTTCTTC
clone_size: -; d_call: -; j_call: TRBJ1-2; v_call: TRBV27; cdr3_aa: CASTSLGVGSYGYTF; cdr3_nt: TGTGCCAGCACCTCCTTGGGGGTAGGGTCCTATGGCTACACCTTC
clone_size: -; d_call: TRBD1; j_call: TRBJ2-7; v_call: TRBV4-1; cdr3_aa: CASSLRGLMRNEQYF; cdr3_nt: TGCGCCAGCAGCCTAAGGGGGCTCATGAGGAACGAGCAGTACTTC
clone_size: -; d_call: TRBD1; j_call: TRBJ1-2; v_call: TRBV2; cdr3_aa: CASGTGDGYTF; cdr3_nt: TGTGCCAGCGGGACAGGGGATGGCTACACCTTC
clone_size: -; d_call: -; j_call: TRBJ2-3; v_call: TRBV6-1; cdr3_aa: CASRPRRGYTDTQYF; cdr3_nt: TGTGCCAGCAGGCCTCGGAGGGGGTACACAGATACGCAGTATTTT
clone_size: -; d_call: -; j_call: TRBJ2-7; v_call: TRBV7-9; cdr3_aa: CASSLALEATSYEQYF; cdr3_nt: TGTGCCAGCAGCTTAGCGCTGGAGGCAACATCCTACGAGCAGTACTTC